The 20 T cell receptor beta chains listed next were all sequenced from one sample in a study of CD8 T cells in ankylosing spondylitis. Using its own MiXCR run on the 5' RACE reads, TCRdb lists one record per CDR3 protein. The sample lists about 250,000 distinct CDR3 sequences, 7% to 10% occurring once. Sequenced input: blood, either unsorted or a sorted T cell fraction (not recorded which). These receptors were taken from a female donor with ankylosing spondylitis or in good health (not recorded which).

This clonotype was observed many times. This chain joins TRBV5-6 and TRBJ1-1; D possibly corresponds to TRBD1 (6 bases). This CDR3 has 13 residues. Per the germline V gene, CDR1 is SGHDT and CDR2 is YYEEEE. The ends were cut back, 4 bases at V and 6 bases at J, with 13 bases in the middle. The CDR3 DNA follows: TGTGCCAGCAGCCGGACAGCTGGGTCTGAAGCTTTCTTT. This translates into CASSRTAGSEAFF. Together with reference TRBV5-6 and TRBJ1-1, the CDR3 gives the full variable domain: DAGVTQSPTHLIKTRGQQVTLRCSPKSGHDTVSWYQQALGQGPQFIFQYYEEEERQRGNFPDRFSGHQFPNYSSELNVNALLLGDSALYLCASSRTAGSEAFFGQGTRLTVV.

This chain connects TRBV5-1 to TRBJ2-1; 8 nucleotides line up with TRBD2. The V gene's germline CDR1 is SGHRS and CDR2 YFSETQ. The junction had 17 bases not matched to a gene; V was cut back by 0 bases and J by 15 bases. The CDR3 consists of 16 residues. CDR3 sequence reads: CASSLGPTSEGFEAFF. For the CDR3, the DNA is TGCGCCAGCAGCTTGGGCCCGACTAGCGAAGGCTTCGAGGCGTTCTTC.

This clonotype was recorded a few times. The V call is TRBV18, the J call TRBJ2-7, with D maybe TRBD1 (6 bases). The V end lost 10 bases, the J end lost 6 bases, and 22 bases lay between the germline ends. From germline, CDR1 is KGHSH and CDR2 LQKENI. The CDR3 length is 14 residues. CDR3 in DNA: TGTGCCACCAGGAAACAGGGAGTGGAGGCCGAGCAGTACTTC. Translated: CATRKQGVEAEQYF.

This clonotype has ten or more counts. This sequence joins TRBV7-9 and TRBJ1-6, with D tentatively TRBD1 (5 bases). Germline assignment: CDR1 SEHNR and CDR2 FQNEAQ (reference sequence). The CDR3 contains 13 residues. V was pared by 10 bases and J by 7 bases, with 14 bases between. CDR3 sequence (DNA): TGTGCCATCATGCCGGGACTCAATTCACCCCTCCACTTT. This codes for CAIMPGLNSPLHF.

This clonotype has at least ten counts. This chain connects TRBV18 to TRBJ2-2; 9 bases match TRBD2. Germline lookup yields CDR1 KGHSH and CDR2 LQKENI. The CDR3 loop spans 16 amino acids. The trim removed 5 bases at V and 3 bases at J, leaving 7 bases unmatched. The CDR3 DNA is TGTGCCAGCTCAACCGGGACTAGCAGTTACACCGGGGAGCTGTTTTTT. Its translation: CASSTGTSSYTGELFF.

This clonotype was seen at least ten times. CDR3 DNA: TGCAGTGCTAGCCCAGCGGGAGAGAGAGAGACCCAGTACTTC. This codes for CSASPAGERETQYF. The chain recombines TRBV20-1 with TRBJ2-5, with 8 bases aligning to TRBD2. The CDR3 length is 14 residues. The junction had 7 bases not matched to a gene; V was cut back by 3 bases and J by 4 bases. Germline V lookup: CDR1 DFQATT, CDR2 SNEGSKA (reference sequence).

This chain links TRBV19 with TRBJ2-4, with no clear D. Germline V CDR1 and CDR2: LNHDA, SQIVND (reference sequence). CDR3 size: 19 residues. Trimming took off 0 bases at V and 0 bases at J, with 18 bases between the two ends. The CDR3 here is CASSIDARISARAKNIQYF. The DNA of the CDR3 is TGTGCCAGTAGTATAGATGCCAGGATATCGGCCCGAGCCAAAAACATTCAGTACTTC.

This clonotype was counted a few times. The chain has TRBV7-9 and TRBJ1-6, with D perhaps matching TRBD1 (5 bases). The CDR3 runs to 17 residues. Germline CDR1 SEHNR, CDR2 FQNEAQ (reference sequence). V lost 5 bases, J lost 8 bases, and 22 bases lay in between. CDR3 DNA sequence: TGTGCCAGCAGCGGCAGCGGAGTTGGAGGGGAAGATTCACCCCTCCACTTT. This sequence encodes CASSGSGVGGEDSPLHF.

This clonotype came up many times. The J gene is TRBJ2-7, the V gene TRBV5-5; D unclear. The germline V and J ends were trimmed by 0 bases and 3 bases, with 7 bases remaining between them. Germline lookup yields CDR1 SGHKS and CDR2 YYEKEE (reference sequence). This CDR3 has 13 residues. CDR3 region: CASSLVSHYEQYF. CDR3 coding DNA: TGTGCCAGCAGCTTGGTGAGCCACTACGAGCAGTACTTC. Drawing the rest from reference TRBV5-5 and TRBJ2-7, the complete variable domain is DAGVTQSPTHLIKTRGQQVTLRCSPISGHKSVSWYQQVLGQGPQFIFQYYEKEERGRGNFPDRFSARQFPNYSSELNVNALLLGDSALYLCASSLVSHYEQYFGPGTRLTVT.

This clonotype occurred many times. This chain uses TRBV12-3 or TRBV12-4 with TRBJ2-3; D perhaps matches TRBD1 (6 bases). The V and J ends lost 8 bases and 2 bases respectively, with 20 bases between them. The CDR3 length is 16 residues. CDR3: CASEGELASLTDTQYF. CDR3 nucleotides: TGTGCCAGCGAGGGGGAACTCGCCTCTCTCACAGATACGCAGTATTTT.

This clonotype appeared many times. The chain's CDR3 is CSARLHGKREVYNEQFF. The CDR3 bases are TGCAGTGCTAGGTTGCATGGAAAGCGGGAGGTATACAATGAGCAGTTCTTC. The chain recombines TRBV20-1 with TRBJ2-1; 9 nucleotides agree with TRBD2. Germline V gives CDR1 DFQATT, CDR2 SNEGSKA (reference sequence). With 3 bases clipped from V and 4 bases from J, the junction kept 13 bases outside the gene matches. This CDR3 comprises 17 residues.

The chain joins TRBV4-3 to TRBJ2-7, with unresolved D. Germline lookup yields CDR1 LGHNA and CDR2 YSLEER. Trimming pared 1 base from V and 7 bases from J, leaving 17 bases between. CDR3 length: 15 residues. In nucleotides, the CDR3 is TGCGCCAGCAGCCAAGGTCCAGGTGGATACGAAGAGCAGTACTTC. Encoded protein: CASSQGPGGYEEQYF.

This clonotype was counted many times. The chain recombines TRBV20-1 with TRBJ1-2; 9 nucleotides match TRBD1. The CDR3 is made up of 14 amino acids. The germline gives CDR1 DFQATT, CDR2 SNEGSKA (reference sequence). Unmatched junction bases numbered 7, after V lost 1 base and J lost 7 bases. CDR3 DNA: TGCAGTGCTAGAGTTGGACAGGGGAGAGGTGGCTACACCTTC. Amino acids: CSARVGQGRGGYTF.

The table lists this clonotype with a few counts. The V call is TRBV7-2, the J call TRBJ2-1; possibly TRBD2 for D (6 bases). The CDR3 contains 15 residues. V was trimmed by 1 base and J by 7 bases, leaving 14 bases between them. Germline CDR1 is SGHTA and CDR2 is FQGNSA. Here the CDR3 DNA reads TGTGCCAGCAGCTTAGGGGGGTTAGCGGTGAATGAGCAGTTCTTC. Its protein is CASSLGGLAVNEQFF.

This clonotype was seen many times. This chain joins TRBV6-5 and TRBJ2-7; D is uncertain. CDR1 is MNHEY and CDR2 is SVGAGI in the germline V gene. The CDR3 runs to 12 residues. V lost 5 bases and J 7 bases, leaving 12 bases between the germline ends. CDR3 region: CASSRTWEEQYF. The CDR3 DNA reads as TGTGCCAGCAGTAGAACCTGGGAAGAGCAGTACTTC.

This clonotype has only a few counts. The genes are TRBV5-6 and TRBJ2-1; D may be TRBD2 (6 bases). The CDR3 totals 17 residues. Trimming removed 0 bases from V and 3 bases from J, with 16 bases in between. Germline values: CDR1 SGHDT, CDR2 YYEEEE. The CDR3, as DNA: TGTGCCAGCAGCTTGGAGGTGGGCGGGAAGGGCTACAATGAGCAGTTCTTC. Its translation: CASSLEVGGKGYNEQFF.

In its sample, this clonotype was seen many times. The genes are TRBV29-1 and TRBJ2-7; 14 bases agree with TRBD2. V dropped 4 bases and J dropped 7; count of bases not matched to a gene: 9. CDR3 size: 15 residues. Germline CDR1 and CDR2: SQVTM and ANQGSEA. In DNA form, the CDR3 reads TGCAGCGTTGCCCCCCGACTAGCGGGAGGGTGGGAGCAGTACTTC. Its translation is CSVAPRLAGGWEQYF.

This clonotype was counted many times. The chain uses TRBV20-1 and TRBJ2-1; D uncertain. Germline V gene sequence: CDR1 DFQATT, CDR2 SNEGSKA (reference sequence). Deletions cut 6 bases from V and 7 bases from J, with 10 bases between. The CDR3 spans 11 residues. Here the CDR3 reads CSARLINEQFF. In nucleotides, the CDR3 is TGCAGTGCAAGACTGATTAATGAGCAGTTCTTC.

This clonotype was seen more than once but under ten times. A much larger clonotype is one base distant, so this may be a read error. The gene calls are TRBV18 and TRBJ2-1; weak D call: TRBD2 (5 bases). CDR3 size: 14 residues. Germline-derived CDR1 and CDR2 are KGHSH and LQKENI. The CDR3 spells CANSPHRDYNEQFF. CDR3 DNA sequence: TGTGCCAACTCACCCCACCGGGACTACAATGAGCAGTTCTTC.

V gene TRBV20-1 combines with J gene TRBJ2-1; 13 positions agree with TRBD2. The CDR3 is made up of 18 amino acids. CDR1 is DFQATT and CDR2 is SNEGSKA in the germline V gene (reference sequence). Trimming took 0 bases from V and 4 from J; bases not matched to a gene: 9. This chain's CDR3 is CSARDQGLAGLGYNEQFF. Here the CDR3 DNA reads TGCAGTGCTAGAGATCAGGGACTAGCGGGACTCGGGTACAATGAGCAGTTCTTC.